This is a list of T cell receptor beta chains from one sample in a study of PD-1 blockade in classical Hodgkin lymphoma. Libraries were prepared by immunoSEQ multiplex PCR; TCRdb keeps only in-frame clonotypes and omits some of them. The profile shows 90,000 or so clones, about 90% of them singletons. Sequenced here: peripheral blood mononuclear cells (PBMCs), sampled before the second cycle of nivolumab. These receptors were collected from a human donor with classical Hodgkin lymphoma. CDR3s include the opening cysteine and the closing phenylalanine or tryptophan. The D gene is left open where the match is weak. The size entry is marked missing in some rows and otherwise reads once, few, many or a size class.

size | length | J | D | V | CDR3 | DNA
. | 17 | TRBJ1-5 | TRBD1 | TRBV28 | CASSSRDRDYSNQPQHF | TGTGCCAGCAGTTCAAGGGACAGAGATTATAGCAATCAGCCCCAGCATTTT
. | 18 | TRBJ2-7 | TRBD2 | TRBV6-1 | CASSGQLGRLAGGRGQYF | TGTGCCAGCAGTGGTCAACTAGGGAGACTAGCGGGAGGGCGAGGGCAGTACTTC
. | 18 | TRBJ2-3 | TRBD2 | TRBV27 | CASSKGLAGPSNTDTQYF | TGTGCCAGCAGTAAAGGACTAGCGGGCCCTAGTAACACAGATACGCAGTATTTT
. | 15 | TRBJ1-5 | TRBD1 | TRBV4-1 | CASSLYDREGQPQHF | TGCGCCAGCAGCTTATACGACAGGGAGGGTCAGCCCCAGCATTTT
. | 13 | TRBJ2-4 | . | TRBV27 | CASSLNGANIQYF | TGTGCCAGCAGTTTAAACGGGGCGAACATTCAGTACTTC
. | 14 | TRBJ1-5 | . | TRBV10-3 | CAIGNLHSNQPQHF | TGTGCCATCGGGAATCTCCATAGCAATCAGCCCCAGCATTTT
. | 15 | TRBJ2-5 | TRBD2 | TRBV28 | CASSSVFSGRPTQYF | TGTGCCAGCAGTTCAGTTTTTAGCGGGAGACCAACCCAGTACTTC
. | 14 | TRBJ1-5 | TRBD1 | TRBV5-1 | CASSDGQGGQPQHF | TGCGCCAGCAGCGACGGACAGGGGGGTCAGCCCCAGCATTTT
. | 16 | TRBJ1-1 | . | TRBV14 | CASSPRVGRANTEAFF | TGTGCCAGCAGCCCGAGGGTGGGCAGGGCAAACACTGAAGCTTTCTTT
. | 19 | TRBJ2-6 | . | TRBV27 | CASRIQSPGISSGANVLTF | TGTGCCAGCAGGATTCAAAGCCCGGGTATTAGCTCTGGGGCCAACGTCCTGACTTTC
. | 14 | TRBJ2-5 | . | TRBV5-5 | CASSATLYQETQYF | TGTGCCAGCAGCGCGACCCTGTACCAAGAGACCCAGTACTTC
. | 13 | TRBJ2-3 | TRBD1 | TRBV19 | CASRGQGTDTQYF | TGTGCCAGTAGGGGACAGGGAACCGATACGCAGTATTTT
. | 19 | TRBJ1-5 | . | TRBV28 | CASSVTLPDSEDSNQPQHF | TGTGCCAGCAGTGTCACCCTACCGGACAGCGAAGATAGCAATCAGCCCCAGCATTTT
. | 16 | TRBJ2-2 | TRBD2 | TRBV11-2 | CASSFRLAANTGELFF | TGTGCCAGCAGCTTTAGACTAGCGGCAAACACCGGGGAGCTGTTTTTT
. | 14 | TRBJ2-1 | . | TRBV27 | CASSLSRPVNEQFF | TGTGCCAGCAGTTTATCCCGACCGGTCAATGAGCAGTTCTTC
. | 12 | TRBJ1-1 | . | TRBV6-1 | CASSDPNTEAFF | TGTGCCAGCAGTGACCCGAACACTGAAGCTTTCTTT
once | 15 | TRBJ1-1 | TRBD1 | TRBV6-5 | CASSYSGTGNTEAFF | TGTGCCAGCAGTTACTCCGGGACAGGGAACACTGAAGCTTTCTTT
. | 14 | TRBJ2-7 | . | TRBV28 | CASSFRADSYEQYF | TGTGCCAGCAGTTTCCGAGCAGACTCCTACGAGCAGTACTTC